This T cell receptor (beta chain) was sequenced for a study of CD8 T cells in ankylosing spondylitis. General study results and limits: Matched ankylosing spondylitis synovial fluid reportedly showed significant enrichment of disease-linked clones.

From the 5' RACE reads, TCRdb called clonotypes with MiXCR, one entry per CDR3 protein. The sample has 250,000 to 400,000 distinct CDR3 sequences; approximately 10% are singletons. This clonotype occurred many times. Its antigen is still unknown. The CDR3 loop spans 13 amino acids. Unmatched junction bases numbered 3, after V lost 6 bases and J lost 3 bases. Germline V gene sequence: CDR1 SQVTM, CDR2 ANQGSEA. The receptor comes from a female donor with ankylosing spondylitis or in good health (not recorded which). Source material: blood, either unsorted or a sorted T cell fraction (not recorded which). The chain uses TRBV29-1 and TRBJ2-2; 8 nucleotides align to TRBD1. CDR3 sequence reads: CSVHRGDTGELFF. The CDR3, as DNA: TGCAGCGTCCACAGGGGGGACACCGGGGAGCTGTTTTTT.